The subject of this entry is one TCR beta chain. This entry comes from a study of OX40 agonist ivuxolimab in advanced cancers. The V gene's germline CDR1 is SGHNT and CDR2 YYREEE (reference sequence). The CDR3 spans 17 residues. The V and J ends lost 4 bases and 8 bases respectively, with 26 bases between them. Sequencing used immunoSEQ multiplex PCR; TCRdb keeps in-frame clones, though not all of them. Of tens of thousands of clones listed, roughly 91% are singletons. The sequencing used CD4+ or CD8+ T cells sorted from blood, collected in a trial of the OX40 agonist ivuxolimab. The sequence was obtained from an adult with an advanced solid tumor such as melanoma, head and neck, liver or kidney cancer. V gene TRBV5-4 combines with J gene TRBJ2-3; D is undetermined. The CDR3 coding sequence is TGTGCCAGCAGCCGAGTCCAGGCAGGCCTAGTTGCAGGTACGCAGTATTTT. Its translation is CASSRVQAGLVAGTQYF.